This T cell receptor beta chain was identified during a study of cytomegalovirus exposure and HLA in healthy donors. The germline V gene has CDR1 GTSNPN and CDR2 SVGIG (reference sequence). The trim removed 0 bases at V and 9 bases at J, leaving 2 bases unmatched. The CDR3 sequence is 12 residues long. The data were produced by immunoSEQ multiplex PCR, yet TCRdb's version contains in-frame clones alone and is incomplete. The profile shows 35,000 to 50,000 clones, about 90% of them singletons. Study findings and constraints: A few CMV-associated chains were confirmed in vitro to be specific for CMV antigens. The authors enumerated around 150 TCR beta chains as linked to cytomegalovirus. Cytomegalovirus status, reportedly, was diagnosed with high specificity and sensitivity by the classifier.

A word on this clone: Its specificity is unknown.

From the roughly 120-subject validation cohort, which was separate from the approximately 720-subject first cohort, the donors were drawn. Sample: PBMCs. The gene calls are TRBV30 and TRBJ2-1; 7 positions match TRBD2. This sequence originates from a man between 18 and 35 years old in good health and CMV-seronegative. The CDR3 DNA reads TGTGCCTGGAGTGTGGGGGGGTTTGAGCAGTTCTTC. Amino acids: CAWSVGGFEQFF. Full variable domain (rest looked up from reference TRBV30 and TRBJ2-1): SQTIHQWPATLVQPVGSPLSLECTVEGTSNPNLYWYRQAAGRGLQLLFYSVGIGQISSEVPQNLSASRPQDRQFILSSKKLLLSDSGFYLCAWSVGGFEQFFGPGTRLTVL.